These 20 T cell receptor beta chains share one sample of origin, sequenced in a study of blood T cell repertoires in COVID-19. Only in-frame clones appear in the TCRdb table, and some are missing; sequencing was by immunoSEQ multiplex PCR. The table lists fewer than 20,000 clones, around nine tenths of them singletons. The sequenced sample was peripheral blood. These receptor sequences come from a human donor in a cohort sampled during active COVID-19.

The chain couples TRBV11-2 to TRBJ2-5, with D perhaps TRBD1 (6 bases). The CDR3 is made up of 13 amino acids. In germline, CDR1 is SGHAT, CDR2 FQNNGV. V was cut by 5 bases and J by 3 bases, with 10 bases left in between. As DNA, the CDR3 is TGTGCCAGCAGCCTCTACAGGGAAGAGACCCAGTACTTC. It translates to CASSLYREETQYF. Full variable domain (remainder filled in from reference TRBV11-2 and TRBJ2-5): EAGVAQSPRYKIIEKRQSVAFWCNPISGHATLYWYQQILGQGPKLLIQFQNNGVVDDSQLPKDRFSAERLKGVDSTLKIQPAKLEDSAVYLCASSLYREETQYFGPGTRLLVL.

V is TRBV3-1 (or the pseudogene TRBV3-2) and J is TRBJ2-1; 14 nucleotides line up with TRBD2. CDR1 is LGHDT and CDR2 is YNNKEL in the germline V gene (reference sequence). Trimming took 6 bases from V and 5 from J; bases not matched to a gene: 3. This CDR3 comprises 15 residues. In DNA form, the CDR3 reads TGTGCCAGCAGACTGGGACTAGCGGGAGACAATGAGCAGTTCTTC. Amino acid sequence: CASRLGLAGDNEQFF.

J is TRBJ1-1 and V is TRBV10-3; D unclear. This CDR3 spans 12 amino acids. Trimming took 6 bases from V and 1 from J, leaving 6 bases between them. Per the germline V gene, CDR1 is ENHRY and CDR2 is SYGVKD. CDR3 amino acids: CAISRENTEAFF. For the CDR3, the DNA is TGTGCCATCAGCCGGGAGAACACTGAAGCTTTCTTT.

The V and J genes are TRBV7-9 and TRBJ2-1, with 9 bases fitting TRBD2. Germline assignment: CDR1 SEHNR and CDR2 FQNEAQ (reference sequence). Trimming took 1 base from V and 9 from J; bases not matched to a gene: 7. There are 15 residues in the CDR3. CDR3 nucleotides: TGTGCCAGCAGCTTAGGCGGGGGGGCCTACGCTGAGCAGTTCTTC. Protein: CASSLGGGAYAEQFF.

The rearrangement uses TRBV15 and TRBJ1-6; D gene uncertain. Trimming cost V 0 bases and J 9 bases, with 12 bases left between them. Germline loops: CDR1 LNHNV, CDR2 YYDKDF (reference sequence). The CDR3 has 15 amino acids. CDR3 sequence reads: CATSRDRSESSPLHF. CDR3 in DNA: TGTGCCACCAGCAGAGATCGAAGTGAGAGTTCACCCCTCCACTTT.

CDR3 protein: CASSPFERGNTIYF. The CDR3 DNA reads TGTGCCAGTAGCCCCTTCGAGCGGGGGAACACCATATATTTT. This chain connects TRBV19 to TRBJ1-3, with D maybe TRBD1 (5 bases). The CDR3 covers 14 residues. V gave up 6 bases and J gave up 7 bases, with 16 bases separating them. Germline CDR1 is LNHDA and CDR2 is SQIVND (reference sequence).

The chain couples TRBV27 to TRBJ2-1; TRBD1 is a possible D gene (6 bases). This CDR3 spans 17 amino acids. Germline CDR1 MNHEY, CDR2 SMNVEV (reference sequence). Trimming stripped 5 bases from V and 1 base from J, with 18 bases between. The DNA for the CDR3 is TGTGCCAGCAGTCCCGCTCAGGGGCAGGGGTCCTACAATGAGCAGTTCTTC. This encodes CASSPAQGQGSYNEQFF.

The chain employs TRBV6-2 or TRBV6-3 and TRBJ1-5; D gene uncertain. V lost 3 bases to trimming and J lost 7 bases, with 13 bases between them. The CDR3 runs to 14 residues. From germline, CDR1 is MNHEY and CDR2 SVGEGT. Here the CDR3 reads CASSYSGSGQPQHF. CDR3 bases: TGTGCCAGCAGTTATTCAGGTTCGGGGCAGCCCCAGCATTTT.

The chain has TRBV5-1 and TRBJ1-6; D may be TRBD1 (5 bases). CDR1 and CDR2 (germline): SGHRS, YFSETQ. The V end lost 5 bases, the J end lost 1 base, and 16 bases lay between the germline ends. This CDR3 is 17 amino acids long. CDR3 coding DNA: TGCGCCAGCAGACGGGACTCCGCGGGGTCCTATAATTCACCCCTCCACTTT. Translated, it gives CASRRDSAGSYNSPLHF.

The J gene is TRBJ1-3, the V gene TRBV29-1; D call uncertain. Germline V lookup: CDR1 SQVTM, CDR2 ANQGSEA. The V end was cut by 5 bases, the J end by 2 bases, with 13 bases between. This CDR3 spans 14 amino acids. The CDR3 is CSVSRLTPGNTIYF. The CDR3 nucleotides read TGCAGCGTTAGCAGGCTCACACCTGGAAACACCATATATTTT.

This clone turned up a few times. The chain recombines TRBV4-2 with TRBJ2-7; 11 bases agree with TRBD2. V dropped 4 bases and J dropped 7; count of bases not matched to a gene: 6. From germline, CDR1 is LGHNA and CDR2 YNFKEQ. This CDR3 comprises 14 residues. The CDR3 DNA sequence: TGTGCCAGCAGCCTTCCTAGCGGGGGGAGTGAGCAGTACTTC. Its protein is CASSLPSGGSEQYF.

This clone has just a few counts. This sequence joins TRBV29-1 and TRBJ1-6; 7 bases match TRBD1. V lost 5 bases and J lost 9; bases outside the gene matches: 7. Per the germline V gene, CDR1 is SQVTM and CDR2 is ANQGSEA. CDR3 length equals 13 residues. CDR3 residues: CSVSTGAGSPLHF. CDR3 sequence (DNA): TGCAGCGTTTCCACAGGGGCGGGTTCACCCCTCCACTTT.

V gene TRBV6-6 combines with J gene TRBJ1-4; a weak D match, TRBD1 (5 bases). Trimming removed 2 bases from V and 5 bases from J, with 9 bases in between. Per the germline V gene, CDR1 is MNHNY and CDR2 is SVGAGI (reference sequence). This CDR3 is built from 14 residues. The CDR3 sequence is CASSYASGNEKLFF. CDR3 DNA sequence: TGTGCCAGCAGTTACGCGTCAGGGAATGAAAAACTGTTTTTT.

V is TRBV30 and J is TRBJ2-1; TRBD2 is a possible D gene (6 bases). The CDR3 runs 13 residues. Germline V gene data show CDR1 as GTSNPN and CDR2 as SVGIG (reference sequence). Trimming removed 3 bases from V and 5 bases from J, with 11 bases in between. The CDR3 DNA follows: TGTGCCTGGAGCAGGGACTCGAACAATGAGCAGTTCTTC. Its translation is CAWSRDSNNEQFF.

V usage is TRBV27 and J usage is TRBJ2-2; D gene uncertain. The V end lost 5 bases, the J end lost 2 bases, and 6 bases lay between the germline ends. This CDR3 has 13 amino acids. CDR1 is MNHEY and CDR2 is SMNVEV in the germline V gene (reference sequence). CDR3 nucleotides: TGTGCCAGCAGTCTCCTAAACACCGGGGAGCTGTTTTTT. It encodes CASSLLNTGELFF.

The chain employs TRBV29-1 and TRBJ2-3; TRBD1 agrees at 8 bases. Germline V gives CDR1 SQVTM, CDR2 ANQGSEA. This CDR3 comprises 14 residues. With V trimmed by 4 bases and J by 3 bases, 6 bases remained unmatched. The CDR3 sequence is CSVAGGQGTDTQYF. The CDR3 DNA follows: TGCAGCGTTGCTGGAGGACAGGGAACAGATACGCAGTATTTT.

J is TRBJ2-7 and V is TRBV13; 9 nucleotides align to TRBD1. The CDR3 spans 14 residues. The ends lost 5 bases at V and 3 bases at J; junction bases unmatched: 5. CDR1 and CDR2 (germline): PRHDT, FYEKMQ (reference sequence). This chain's CDR3 is CASSPDRGNYEQYF. CDR3 sequence (DNA): TGTGCCAGCAGCCCCGACAGGGGGAACTACGAGCAGTACTTC.

This clone is a singleton in its sample. The chain links TRBV5-6 to TRBJ2-5; a possible D gene is TRBD1 (6 bases). V lost 2 bases and J lost 2, with 13 bases in between. The germline V gene encodes CDR1 SGHDT and CDR2 YYEEEE. This CDR3 region has 15 residues. CDR3 in amino acids: CASSFGQGPQETQYF. The DNA for the CDR3 is TGTGCCAGCAGCTTTGGGCAGGGGCCTCAAGAGACCCAGTACTTC.

The chain combines TRBV7-9 with TRBJ2-7; 8 positions match TRBD2. Germline CDR1 and CDR2: SEHNR and FQNEAQ (reference sequence). This CDR3 has 14 amino acids. After removal of 2 bases from V and 0 bases from J, the junction contained 0 bases not matched to a gene. CDR3 loop: CASSLRGGSYEQYF. The CDR3 nucleotides read TGTGCCAGCAGCTTACGGGGGGGCTCCTACGAGCAGTACTTC. The entire variable domain, with the rest obtained from reference TRBV7-9 and TRBJ2-7, is as follows: DTGVSQNPRHKITKRGQNVTFRCDPISEHNRLYWYRQTLGQGPEFLTYFQNEAQLEKSRLLSDRFSAERPKGSFSTLEIQRTEQGDSAMYLCASSLRGGSYEQYFGPGTRLTVT.

The CDR3: CASNPPLAEEQFF. The CDR3 DNA follows: TGTGCCAGCAACCCCCCCCTAGCGGAGGAGCAGTTCTTC. V gene TRBV6-1 combines with J gene TRBJ2-1; 7 bases are a match to TRBD2. CDR1 is MNHNS and CDR2 is SASEGT in the germline V gene. Unmatched junction bases numbered 10, after V lost 7 bases and J lost 10 bases. The CDR3 sequence is 13 residues long.